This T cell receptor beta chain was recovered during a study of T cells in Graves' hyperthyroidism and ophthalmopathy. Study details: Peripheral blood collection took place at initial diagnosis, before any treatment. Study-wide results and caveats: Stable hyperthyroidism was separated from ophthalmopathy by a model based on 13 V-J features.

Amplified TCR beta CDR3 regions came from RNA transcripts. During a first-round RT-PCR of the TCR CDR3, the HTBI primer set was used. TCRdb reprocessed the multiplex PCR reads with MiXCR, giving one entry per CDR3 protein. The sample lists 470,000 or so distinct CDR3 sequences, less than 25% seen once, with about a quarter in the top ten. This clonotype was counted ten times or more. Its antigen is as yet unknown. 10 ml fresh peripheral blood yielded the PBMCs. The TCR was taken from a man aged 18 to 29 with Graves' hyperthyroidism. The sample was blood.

CDR3 protein: CATSDSAGGNTEAFF. The CDR3 coding sequence is TGTGCCACCAGTGATTCGGCCGGGGGGAACACTGAAGCTTTCTTT. The chain couples TRBV24-1 to TRBJ1-1, with a weak D call TRBD1 (5 bases). The length of the CDR3 is 15 residues. Looked up from germline, CDR1 is KGHDR and CDR2 is SFDVKD. The ends were cut back, 2 bases at V and 1 base at J, with 10 bases in the middle.